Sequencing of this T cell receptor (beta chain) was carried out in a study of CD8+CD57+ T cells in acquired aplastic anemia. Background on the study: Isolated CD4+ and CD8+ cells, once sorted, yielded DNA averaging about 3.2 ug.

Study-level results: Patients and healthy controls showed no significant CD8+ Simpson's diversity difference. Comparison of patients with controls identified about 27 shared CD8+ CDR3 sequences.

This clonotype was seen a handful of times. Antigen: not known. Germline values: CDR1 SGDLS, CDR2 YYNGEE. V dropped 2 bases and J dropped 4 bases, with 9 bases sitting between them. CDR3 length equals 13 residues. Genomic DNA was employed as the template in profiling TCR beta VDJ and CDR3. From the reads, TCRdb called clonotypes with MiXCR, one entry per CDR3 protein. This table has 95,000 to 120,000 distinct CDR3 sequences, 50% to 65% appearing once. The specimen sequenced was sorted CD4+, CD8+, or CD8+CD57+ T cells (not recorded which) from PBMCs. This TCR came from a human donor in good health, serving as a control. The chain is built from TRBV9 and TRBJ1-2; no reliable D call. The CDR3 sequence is CASSVPGSYGYTF. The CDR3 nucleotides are TGTGCCAGCAGCGTTCCGGGGTCCTATGGCTACACCTTC.